This TCR beta chain was captured in a study of Graves' ophthalmopathy and Graves' hyperthyroidism (dated by TCRdb to 2017 to 2018). The study in broad terms: Peripheral blood was collected at initial diagnosis, prior to any treatment. An independent validation cohort comprised 18 hyperthyroidism patients and around 16 patients who later progressed from hyperthyroidism to ophthalmopathy. To tell Graves' ophthalmopathy apart from Graves' hyperthyroidism, and to predict which patients would progress to ophthalmopathy, the study relied on TCR beta repertoire signatures. To explore V-J signatures distinguishing ophthalmopathy from hyperthyroidism, a discovery set of around 100 patients (fewer than 45 ophthalmopathy, 57 stable hyperthyroidism) was enrolled. In total, 135 blood samples were TCR-sequenced: fewer than 50 ophthalmopathy, approximately 75 hyperthyroidism and some 17 hyperthyroidism-to-ophthalmopathy patients. In over five hyperthyroidism patients, the T-cell repertoires found in thyroid tissue were compared with those found in blood. Following sampling, methimazole starting at 30 mg daily was administered to hyperthyroidism patients, and high-dose intravenous methylprednisolone was administered to ophthalmopathy patients.

The ophthalmopathy patients had moderately to severely active disease, with a Clinical Activity Score of 3 or higher, a NOSPECS grade of 4 or higher, and a disease duration of less than 3 months. Patients with other autoimmune diseases, uncontrolled infections, pregnancy or lactation were excluded. Clinical symptoms, serum thyroxine, TRAb, thyroid ultrasound and orbital computed tomography were used for diagnosis. Using Ficoll-Paque density gradient centrifugation, PBMCs were isolated from approximately 11 ml of fresh peripheral blood. Total RNA was extracted using Trizol reagent, and RNA quality was checked on an Agilent 2100 Bioanalyzer. Details on this clonotype: This clone's antigen is unknown. It has no much larger one-base neighbor in the sample; base qualities were not kept.

The germline V gene gives CDR1 as MNHEY and CDR2 as SVGAGI. The CDR3 goes from the cysteine to the phenylalanine over 15 residues. Only CDR3 DNA is held: 45 bases, read in frame from base 1. The germline V and J ends show losses of 7 bases and 2 bases respectively, and no gene match explains 11 bases of the junction. Points the paper makes about the study in general: In validation, the model predicted ophthalmopathy progression with about 71% sensitivity and roughly 78% specificity; some 13 predicted patients were CT-confirmed with GO in a median of around 6 months. In cross-validation, the 13-signature model distinguished ophthalmopathy from stable hyperthyroidism with about 88% sensitivity and 81% to 83% specificity, and in the test set the corresponding values were about 80% and 75%. Most of the expanded thyroid clonotypes with a frequency above 0.001 were also detected in blood, and it was suggested that the thyroid immune response may be reflected by blood repertoires. Sample size was not predetermined statistically, and investigators were not blinded to group allocation.

For repertoire sequencing, the TCR beta CDR3 regions were amplified from RNA transcripts. The first round of RT-PCR was done with HTBI primers and the Qiagen OneStep RT-PCR kit, and was followed by a second round of multiplex PCR, then size selection and purification. Libraries were sequenced on an Illumina HiSeq2000 using paired-end 100 bp reads. The source study handled its data this way. SOAPnuke was used for read processing, and reads with adapters, uncalled bases, a mean Phred below 15, or no exact constant-primer or identifier match were discarded. COPE v1.2.5 was used to merge high-quality paired reads. Unique nucleotide sequences were defined as clonotypes and aligned to IMGT TRB V, D and J references using MiTCR v1.1. Analysis was restricted to V-J combinations with a frequency above 0.0001, which covered roughly 99% of repertoires. A TCR clonal expansion and chaos score per V-J combination was defined as the ratio of F50 clonal expansion to chaos observed in the TCRdist matrix. Welch's t-statistics and random forest were used to narrow the features down to roughly twelve V-J combinations, which were then fed into a naive Bayes classifier. The Morisita-Horn index was used to measure how similar the thyroid and blood repertoires were. TCRdb reanalyzed the raw reads on its own, using fastp at Q25 for trimming and MiXCR for clone calling, and kept in-frame beta chains. Each record represents a unique CDR3 protein, reported with the most common genes and DNA among its rows. The V and J calls were determined by TCRdb, not by the authors. This sample gives hundreds of thousands of distinct CDR3 sequences in total; about 41% of them show up just once. Over 2.5% of the sample is in the top ten clones.

This receptor was identified in an adult man with Graves' ophthalmopathy. The rearrangement combines TRBV6-5 with TRBJ2-7, and 7 bases in between align with TRBD1. Sequencing was performed on peripheral blood. The CDR3 in this case is CASNPTGAAAYEQYF. At the DNA level, the sequence is TGTGCCAGCAACCCCACAGGGGCCGCGGCCTACGAGCAGTACTTC.